Presented here are 14 T cell receptor beta chains from one specimen sequenced in a study of blood T cell repertoires in COVID-19. Clones were sequenced by immunoSEQ multiplex PCR, and TCRdb holds only the in-frame ones, with some missing. The table has about 97,000 clones, 85% to 90% seen once. Sequenced sample: peripheral blood. The receptors shown here come from a human donor in a cohort sampled during active COVID-19.

V usage is TRBV20-1 and J usage is TRBJ2-3; TRBD2 agrees at 11 bases. CDR3 length: 15 residues. After removal of 3 bases from V and 5 bases from J, the junction contained 7 bases not matched to a gene. Germline CDR1 and CDR2: DFQATT and SNEGSKA (reference sequence). CDR3 nucleotides: TGCAGTGCTAGTTTCCTAGCGGGGGGTATAGATACGCAGTATTTT. This codes for CSASFLAGGIDTQYF.

For this clone: The sample contains more than one DNA sequence encoding this CDR3. This chain joins TRBV19 and TRBJ1-5; 10 bases match TRBD1. CDR3 size: 14 residues. CDR1 and CDR2 from the germline V gene are LNHDA and SQIVND (reference sequence). Unmatched junction bases numbered 5, after V lost 5 bases and J lost 7 bases. The CDR3 DNA reads TGTGCCAGTAGTTTCGGACAGGGGGGGCAGCCCCAGCATTTT. Translating it yields CASSFGQGGQPQHF. Variable domain in full (rest from reference TRBV19 and TRBJ1-5): DGGITQSPKYLFRKEGQNVTLSCEQNLNHDAMYWYRQDPGQGLRLIYYSQIVNDFQKGDIAEGYSVSREKKESFPLTVTSAQKNPTAFYLCASSFGQGGQPQHFGDGTRLSIL.

The CDR3 loop is CASRRGDSPYNEQFF. The CDR3 bases are TGTGCCAGCAGACGCGGGGACTCCCCCTACAATGAGCAGTTCTTC. The V and J genes are TRBV6-5 and TRBJ2-1, with D possibly matching TRBD2 (6 bases). The V gene's germline CDR1 is MNHEY and CDR2 SVGAGI. The germline V and J ends were trimmed by 6 bases and 2 bases, with 14 bases remaining between them. The CDR3 extends over 15 amino acids.

This chain uses TRBV19 with TRBJ2-5; D might be TRBD2 (5 bases). V was trimmed by 3 bases and J by 3 bases, leaving 8 bases between them. The CDR3 is 13 residues long. Germline CDR1 LNHDA, CDR2 SQIVND (reference sequence). CDR3: CASSITRKETQYF. CDR3 nucleotides: TGTGCCAGTAGTATCACTAGAAAAGAGACCCAGTACTTC.

The V and J genes are TRBV5-6 and TRBJ1-6, with D uncertain. From germline, CDR1 is SGHDT and CDR2 YYEEEE. The V gene lost 0 bases and the J gene lost 0 bases, with 10 bases spanning the gap. The CDR3 is made up of 17 amino acids. The CDR3 region is CASSLGSGSSYNSPLHF. The CDR3 bases are TGTGCCAGCAGCTTGGGGTCAGGTAGCTCCTATAATTCACCCCTCCACTTT.

The chain has TRBV3-1 (or the pseudogene TRBV3-2) and TRBJ1-1; 11 bases are shared with TRBD1. Germline V gene sequence: CDR1 LGHDT, CDR2 YNNKEL (reference sequence). The CDR3 loop spans 15 amino acids. V shed 3 bases and J 8 bases; nucleotides not matched to a gene: 8. The CDR3 DNA follows: TGTGCCAGCAGCCAGACCGGGACAGGGGGTTCCGAAGCTTTCTTT. Amino acids: CASSQTGTGGSEAFF.

The gene calls are TRBV5-1 and TRBJ2-7, with TRBD1 as a possible D gene (5 bases). V lost 2 bases, J lost 3 bases, and 6 bases lay in between. This CDR3 has 12 amino acids. CDR1 and CDR2 (germline): SGHRS, YFSETQ. CDR3: CASSFQGYEQYF. CDR3 nucleotides: TGCGCCAGCAGCTTCCAGGGCTACGAGCAGTACTTC.

This clone was seen only once. The chain employs TRBV3-1 (or the pseudogene TRBV3-2) and TRBJ1-1, with D unclear. This CDR3 is 14 amino acids long. V lost 0 bases, J lost 6 bases, and 11 bases lay in between. Germline V gives CDR1 LGHDT, CDR2 YNNKEL (reference sequence). The CDR3, as DNA: TGTGCCAGCAGCCAAGACCCGTGGAGGGCTGAAGCTTTCTTT. This sequence encodes CASSQDPWRAEAFF.

This rearrangement joins TRBV18 to TRBJ1-2; 8 positions match TRBD1. The CDR3 has 14 amino acids. The ends lost 4 bases at V and 3 bases at J; junction bases unmatched: 4. Germline assignment: CDR1 KGHSH and CDR2 LQKENI. The CDR3 reads CASSRAGGDYGYTF. The CDR3 DNA follows: TGTGCCAGCTCACGCGCAGGGGGCGACTATGGCTACACCTTC. The full variable domain, rest sourced from reference TRBV18 and TRBJ1-2, is NAGVMQNPRHLVRRRGQEARLRCSPMKGHSHVYWYRQLPEEGLKFMVYLQKENIIDESGMPKERFSAEFPKEGPSILRIQQVVRGDSAAYFCASSRAGGDYGYTFGSGTRLTVV.

The chain is built from TRBV19 and TRBJ1-1; the D gene is possibly TRBD1 (5 bases). The CDR3 runs to 13 residues. The V and J ends lost 6 bases and 1 base respectively, with 9 bases between them. CDR1 and CDR2 (germline): LNHDA, SQIVND (reference sequence). The CDR3 is CASRLTGNTEAFF. For the CDR3, the DNA is TGTGCCAGTAGGCTTACAGGGAACACTGAAGCTTTCTTT.

The rearrangement links TRBV9 to TRBJ1-6; a weak D match, TRBD1 (5 bases). The CDR3 has 15 amino acids. With 0 bases removed from V and 7 bases from J, the gap between germline ends came to 11 bases. CDR1 and CDR2 from the germline V gene are SGDLS and YYNGEE. This CDR3 reads CASSVDGGGNSPLHF. The CDR3 region has the DNA TGTGCCAGCAGCGTAGATGGGGGGGGAAATTCACCCCTCCACTTT.

The chain combines TRBV10-3 with TRBJ2-7; 8 bases line up with TRBD1. The CDR3 runs to 14 residues. The V gene's germline CDR1 is ENHRY and CDR2 SYGVKD. Unmatched junction bases numbered 7, after V lost 7 bases and J lost 2 bases. The DNA of the CDR3 is TGTGCCATCACCGCGACAGGGGATGCCTACGAGCAGTACTTC. This codes for CAITATGDAYEQYF.

The V and J genes are TRBV7-8 and TRBJ2-2; 9 nucleotides align to TRBD1. The CDR3 has 17 amino acids. V shed 5 bases, J shed 0 bases, and the junction held 7 bases outside the gene matches. Germline lookup yields CDR1 SGHVS and CDR2 FQNEAQ. The CDR3 DNA follows: TGTGCCAGCAGCCGTCAGACAGGGGGAGCGAACACCGGGGAGCTGTTTTTT. Protein: CASSRQTGGANTGELFF.

The chain links TRBV11-2 to TRBJ1-1, with 10 bases fitting TRBD1. The length of the CDR3 is 14 residues. The V gene end was trimmed by 5 bases and the J gene end by 4 bases; junction bases not matched to a gene: 4. Germline values: CDR1 SGHAT, CDR2 FQNNGV. CDR3 bases: TGTGCCAGCAGCCCTCGGACAGGGGGCACTGAAGCTTTCTTT. Its translation: CASSPRTGGTEAFF.